This T cell receptor beta chain was observed in a study of T cells in Graves' hyperthyroidism and ophthalmopathy. This clonotype was observed many times. This CDR3 region has 15 residues. The ends were cut back, 5 bases at V and 2 bases at J, with 16 bases in the middle. The germline gives CDR1 MDHEN, CDR2 SYDVKM. The source material, RNA transcripts, was used to amplify TCR beta CDR3 regions. Researchers ran a first-round RT-PCR on the TCR CDR3 using the HTBI primer set. TCRdb processed the multiplex PCR reads anew with MiXCR; each CDR3 protein has one entry. The table lists 550,000 to 800,000 distinct CDR3 sequences, about 18% of them singletons, with roughly a sixth in the top ten. Newly diagnosed hyperthyroidism patients aged 18 to 65 years had disease lasting under 2 months.

This receptor was taken from a man aged 50-60 years with Graves' hyperthyroidism. The sequenced sample consisted of blood. The chain recombines TRBV28 with TRBJ2-7, with a tentative D call TRBD2 (5 bases). CDR3 protein: CASSPPLGSPYEQYF. CDR3 in DNA: TGTGCCAGCAGTCCGCCGCTAGGGAGCCCCTACGAGCAGTACTTC. Full variable domain (missing parts from reference TRBV28 and TRBJ2-7): DVKVTQSSRYLVKRTGEKVFLECVQDMDHENMFWYRQDPGLGLRLIYFSYDVKMKEKGDIPEGYSVSREKKERFSLILESASTNQTSMYLCASSPPLGSPYEQYFGPGTRLTVT.